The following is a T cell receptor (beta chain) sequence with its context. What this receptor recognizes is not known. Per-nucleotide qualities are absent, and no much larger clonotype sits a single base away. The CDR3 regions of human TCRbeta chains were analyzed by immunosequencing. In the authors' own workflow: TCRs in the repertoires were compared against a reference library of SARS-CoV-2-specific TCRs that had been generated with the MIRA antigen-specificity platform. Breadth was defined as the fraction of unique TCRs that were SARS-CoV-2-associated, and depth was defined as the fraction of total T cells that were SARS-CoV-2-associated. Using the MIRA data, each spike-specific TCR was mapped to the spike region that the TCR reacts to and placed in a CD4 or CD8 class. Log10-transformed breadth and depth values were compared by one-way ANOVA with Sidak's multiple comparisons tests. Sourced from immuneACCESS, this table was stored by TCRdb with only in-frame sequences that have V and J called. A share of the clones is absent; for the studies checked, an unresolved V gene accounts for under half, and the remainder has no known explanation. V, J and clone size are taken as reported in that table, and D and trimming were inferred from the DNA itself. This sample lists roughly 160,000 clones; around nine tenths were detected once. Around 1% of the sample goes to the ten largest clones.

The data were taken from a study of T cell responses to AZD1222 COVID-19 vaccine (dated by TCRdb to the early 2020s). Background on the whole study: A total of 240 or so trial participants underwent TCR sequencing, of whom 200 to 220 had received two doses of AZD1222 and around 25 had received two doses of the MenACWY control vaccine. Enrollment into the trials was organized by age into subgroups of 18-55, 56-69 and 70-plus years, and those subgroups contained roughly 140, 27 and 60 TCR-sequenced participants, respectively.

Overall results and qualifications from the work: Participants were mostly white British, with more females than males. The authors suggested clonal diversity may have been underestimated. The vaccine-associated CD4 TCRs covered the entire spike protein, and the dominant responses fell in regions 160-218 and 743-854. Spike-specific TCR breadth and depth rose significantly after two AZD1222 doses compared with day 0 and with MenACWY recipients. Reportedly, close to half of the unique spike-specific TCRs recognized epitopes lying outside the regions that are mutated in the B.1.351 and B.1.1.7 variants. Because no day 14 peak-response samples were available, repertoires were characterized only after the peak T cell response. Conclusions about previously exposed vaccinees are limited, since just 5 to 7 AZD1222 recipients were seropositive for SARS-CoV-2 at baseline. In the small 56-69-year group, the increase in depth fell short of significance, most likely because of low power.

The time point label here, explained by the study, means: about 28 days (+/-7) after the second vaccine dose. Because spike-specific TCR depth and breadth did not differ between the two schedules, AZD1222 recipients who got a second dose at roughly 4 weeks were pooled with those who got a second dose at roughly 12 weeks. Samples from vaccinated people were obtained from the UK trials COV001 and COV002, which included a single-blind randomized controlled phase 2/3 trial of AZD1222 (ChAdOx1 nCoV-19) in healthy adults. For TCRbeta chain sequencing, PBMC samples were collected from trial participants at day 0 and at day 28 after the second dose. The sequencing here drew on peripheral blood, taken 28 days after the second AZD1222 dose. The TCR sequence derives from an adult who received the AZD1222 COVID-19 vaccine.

The nucleotides read TGTGCCAGCAGCGGATACACTGAAGCTTTCTTT. This translates into CASSGYTEAFF. This chain joins TRBV5-5 to TRBJ1-1; the D gene is not confidently resolved. CDR1 and CDR2, looked up from the germline V gene (reference sequence), are SGHKS and YYEKEE. Its CDR3 holds 11 amino acids, cysteine through phenylalanine. Of the read, only the CDR3 DNA is kept; its 33 bases are in frame from base 1. The V end loses 4 bases and the J end loses 3 bases, and a stretch of 4 bases separates them.